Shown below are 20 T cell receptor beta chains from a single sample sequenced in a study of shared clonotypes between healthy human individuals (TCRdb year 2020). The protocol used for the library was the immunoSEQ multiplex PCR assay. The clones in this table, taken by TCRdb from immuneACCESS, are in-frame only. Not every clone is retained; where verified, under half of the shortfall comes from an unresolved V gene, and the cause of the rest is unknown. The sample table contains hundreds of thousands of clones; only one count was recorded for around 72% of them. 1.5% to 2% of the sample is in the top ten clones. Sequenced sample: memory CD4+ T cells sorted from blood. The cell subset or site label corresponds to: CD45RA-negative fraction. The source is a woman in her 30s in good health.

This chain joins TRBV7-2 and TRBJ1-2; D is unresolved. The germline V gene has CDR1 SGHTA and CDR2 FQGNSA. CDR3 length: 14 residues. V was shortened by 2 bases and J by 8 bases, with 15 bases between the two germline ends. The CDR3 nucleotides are TGTGCCAGCAGCTTATCGTACGTGCGAGACGGCTACACCTTC. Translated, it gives CASSLSYVRDGYTF.

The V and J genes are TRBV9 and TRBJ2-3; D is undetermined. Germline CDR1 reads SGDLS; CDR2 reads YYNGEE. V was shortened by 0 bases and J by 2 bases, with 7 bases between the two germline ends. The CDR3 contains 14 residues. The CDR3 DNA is TGTGCCAGCAGCGTAGCCGCTTCCACAGATACGCAGTATTTT. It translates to CASSVAASTDTQYF.

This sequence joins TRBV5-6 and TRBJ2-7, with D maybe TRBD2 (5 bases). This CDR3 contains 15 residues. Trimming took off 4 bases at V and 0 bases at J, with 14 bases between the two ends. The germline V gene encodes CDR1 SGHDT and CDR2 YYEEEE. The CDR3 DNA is TGTGCCAGCAGCCACTCCGGGATGAGCTCCTACGAGCAGTACTTC. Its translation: CASSHSGMSSYEQYF.

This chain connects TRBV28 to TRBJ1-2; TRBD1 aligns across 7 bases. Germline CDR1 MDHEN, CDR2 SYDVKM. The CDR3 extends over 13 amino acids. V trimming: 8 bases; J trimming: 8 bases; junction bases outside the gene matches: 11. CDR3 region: CASSDREDEGYTF. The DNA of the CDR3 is TGTGCCAGCTCCGACAGGGAGGATGAAGGCTACACCTTC.

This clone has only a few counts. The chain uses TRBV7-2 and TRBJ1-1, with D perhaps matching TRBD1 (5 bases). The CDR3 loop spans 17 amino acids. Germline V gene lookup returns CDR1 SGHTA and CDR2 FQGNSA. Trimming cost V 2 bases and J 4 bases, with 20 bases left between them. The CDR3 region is CASSLRHLGQGFTEAFF. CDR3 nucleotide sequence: TGTGCCAGCAGCTTAAGGCACCTAGGGCAGGGTTTCACTGAAGCTTTCTTT.

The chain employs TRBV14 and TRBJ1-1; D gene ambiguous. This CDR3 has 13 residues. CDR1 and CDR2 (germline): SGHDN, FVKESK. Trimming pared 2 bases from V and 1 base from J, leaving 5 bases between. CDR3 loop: CASSQHQNTEAFF. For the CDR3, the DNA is TGTGCCAGCAGCCAACACCAGAACACTGAAGCTTTCTTT.

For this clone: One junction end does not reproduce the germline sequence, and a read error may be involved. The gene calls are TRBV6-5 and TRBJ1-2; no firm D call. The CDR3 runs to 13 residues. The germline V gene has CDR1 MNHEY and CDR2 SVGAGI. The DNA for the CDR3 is TGTGCCAGCAGTAACTCGGATGGCTATGGCTACACCTTC. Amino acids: CASSNSDGYGYTF.

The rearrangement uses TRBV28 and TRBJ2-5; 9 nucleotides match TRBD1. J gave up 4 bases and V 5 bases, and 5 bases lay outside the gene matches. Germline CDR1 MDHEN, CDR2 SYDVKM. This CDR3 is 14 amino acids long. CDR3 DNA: TGTGCCAGCAGTGATACAGGGGGCGCAGAGACCCAGTACTTC. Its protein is CASSDTGGAETQYF.

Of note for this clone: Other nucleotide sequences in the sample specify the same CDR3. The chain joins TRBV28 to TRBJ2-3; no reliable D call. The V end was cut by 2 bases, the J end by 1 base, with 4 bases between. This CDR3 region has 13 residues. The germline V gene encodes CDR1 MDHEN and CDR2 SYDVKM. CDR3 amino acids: CASSLPGTDTQYF. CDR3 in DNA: TGTGCCAGCAGTTTACCGGGCACAGATACGCAGTATTTT.

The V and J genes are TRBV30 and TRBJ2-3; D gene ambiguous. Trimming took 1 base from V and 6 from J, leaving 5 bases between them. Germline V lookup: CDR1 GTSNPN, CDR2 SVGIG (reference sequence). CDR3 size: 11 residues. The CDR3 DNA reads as TGTGCCTGGAGTGCTGCGGATACGCAGTATTTT. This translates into CAWSAADTQYF.

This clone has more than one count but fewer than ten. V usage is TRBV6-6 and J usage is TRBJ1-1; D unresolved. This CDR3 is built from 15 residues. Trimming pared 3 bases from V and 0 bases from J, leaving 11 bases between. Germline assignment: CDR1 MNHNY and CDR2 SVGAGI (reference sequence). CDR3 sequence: CASSYRLQMNTEAFF. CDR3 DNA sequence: TGTGCCAGCAGTTATAGATTACAGATGAACACTGAAGCTTTCTTT.

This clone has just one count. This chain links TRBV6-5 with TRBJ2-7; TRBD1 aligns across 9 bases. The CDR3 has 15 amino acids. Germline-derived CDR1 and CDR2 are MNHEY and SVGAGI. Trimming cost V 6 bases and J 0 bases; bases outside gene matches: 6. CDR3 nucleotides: TGTGCCAGCAGGATAGGGACAGGGAACTCCTACGAGCAGTACTTC. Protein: CASRIGTGNSYEQYF.

Here the CDR3 reads CASSQVEDEQFF. The CDR3 nucleotides are TGCGCCAGCAGCCAAGTAGAGGATGAGCAGTTCTTC. V is TRBV4-1 and J is TRBJ2-1, with D unclear. The length of the CDR3 is 12 residues. Germline values: CDR1 MGHRA, CDR2 YSYEKL. Trimming shortened V by 1 base and J by 8 bases, and 6 bases separated the two germline ends.

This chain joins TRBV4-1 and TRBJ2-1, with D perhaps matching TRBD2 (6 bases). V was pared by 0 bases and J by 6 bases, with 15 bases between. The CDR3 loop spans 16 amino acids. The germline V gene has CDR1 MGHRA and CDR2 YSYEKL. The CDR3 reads CASSQDQRASANEQFF. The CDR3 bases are TGCGCCAGCAGCCAAGATCAGCGCGCTAGCGCCAATGAGCAGTTCTTC.

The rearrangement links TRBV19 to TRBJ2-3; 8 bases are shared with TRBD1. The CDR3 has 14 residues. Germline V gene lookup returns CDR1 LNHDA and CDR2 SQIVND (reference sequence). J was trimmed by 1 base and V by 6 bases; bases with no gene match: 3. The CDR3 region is CASRTGEGTDTQYF. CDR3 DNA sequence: TGTGCCAGTAGGACAGGGGAGGGCACAGATACGCAGTATTTT.

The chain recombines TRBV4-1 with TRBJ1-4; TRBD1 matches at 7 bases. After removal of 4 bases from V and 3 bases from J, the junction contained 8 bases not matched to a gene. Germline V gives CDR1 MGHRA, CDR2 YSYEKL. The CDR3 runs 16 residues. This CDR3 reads CASSRQGGAANEKLFF. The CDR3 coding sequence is TGCGCCAGCAGCCGCCAGGGGGGAGCGGCTAATGAAAAACTGTTTTTT.

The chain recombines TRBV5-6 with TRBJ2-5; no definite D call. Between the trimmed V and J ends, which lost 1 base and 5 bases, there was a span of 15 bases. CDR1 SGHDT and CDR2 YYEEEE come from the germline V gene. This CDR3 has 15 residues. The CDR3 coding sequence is TGTGCCAGCAGCTTGAAAGCCCCCCCTTGGGAGACCCAGTACTTC. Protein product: CASSLKAPPWETQYF.

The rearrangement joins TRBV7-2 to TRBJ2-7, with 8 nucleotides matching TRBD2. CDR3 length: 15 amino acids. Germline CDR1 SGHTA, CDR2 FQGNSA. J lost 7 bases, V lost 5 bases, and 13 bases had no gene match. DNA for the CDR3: TGTGCCAGCAGCCCGGGGGGGACTCGGGGTTTTGAGCAGTACTTC. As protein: CASSPGGTRGFEQYF.

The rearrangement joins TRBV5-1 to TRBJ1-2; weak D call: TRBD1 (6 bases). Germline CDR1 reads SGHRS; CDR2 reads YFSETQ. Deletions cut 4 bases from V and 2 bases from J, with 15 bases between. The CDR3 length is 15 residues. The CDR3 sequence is CASSAQTGNNYGYTF. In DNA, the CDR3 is TGCGCCAGCAGCGCACAGACAGGAAACAACTATGGCTACACCTTC.

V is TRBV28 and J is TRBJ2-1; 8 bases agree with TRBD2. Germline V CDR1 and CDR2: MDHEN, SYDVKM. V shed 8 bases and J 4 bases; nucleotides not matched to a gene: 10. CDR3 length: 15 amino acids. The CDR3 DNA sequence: TGTGCCAGCCCTGCCGCGGGAGGCGAATACAATGAGCAGTTCTTC. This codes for CASPAAGGEYNEQFF.